Reported below is one T cell receptor (beta chain). What it binds is unknown. The sample originates from a study of vaccination effects on CD4 cells after COVID-19. Study-level points and caveats: Vaccine-induced clones in healthy vaccinees cross-reacted with common cold coronaviruses in only 1 of 255 cases.

In the ViraFEST assay, antigen-specific CD4+ clonotypes were identified by expansion after peptide-pool stimulation. Investigators separated out CD4+ T cells once around 10 days of culture had passed. None of these healthy vaccinees had been infected with SARS-CoV-2 before vaccination. In culture with around 10 IU/ml IL-2 and 8 to 10 ug/ml peptides, PBMC were grown at a few million per well. IL-2 medium was substituted for half the medium on days 3 and 7. Repertoires were generated with immunoSEQ multiplex PCR, while TCRdb's copy carries only in-frame clones and drops some. Of more than 20,000 clones listed, about 70% are singletons. V lost 7 bases and J 0 bases, leaving 18 bases between the germline ends. Germline loops: CDR1 LNHDA, CDR2 SQIVND (reference sequence). This CDR3 spans 17 amino acids.

The clonotype originates from a human donor who received a COVID-19 vaccine. The J gene is TRBJ1-4, the V gene TRBV19, with D maybe TRBD1 (6 bases). Sequencing used CD4+ T cells from PBMCs cultured with HCoV-NL63 spike peptides, obtained before COVID-19 vaccination. In nucleotides, the CDR3 is TGTGCCAGTACTCTACAGGGATTAGCTGCAACTAATGAAAAACTGTTTTTT. This translates into CASTLQGLAATNEKLFF. Complete variable domain (other parts from reference TRBV19 and TRBJ1-4): DGGITQSPKYLFRKEGQNVTLSCEQNLNHDAMYWYRQDPGQGLRLIYYSQIVNDFQKGDIAEGYSVSREKKESFPLTVTSAQKNPTAFYLCASTLQGLAATNEKLFFGSGTQLSVL.